The clone carrying this T cell receptor beta chain was detected many times. Its antigen remains unknown. TCRdb reanalysed the PCR reads using MiXCR and keeps one entry per CDR3 protein. The sample has some 320,000 distinct CDR3 sequences; 20% to 25% are singletons. The data are from a study of molecular identifiers for immune sequencing clone quantification. Overall study findings and caveats: In CMV-specific effectors, clones above 20 copies held over 99% of molecules; naive, under 1%.

This CDR3 spans 14 amino acids. From germline, CDR1 is MNHEY and CDR2 SVGAGI. Trimming cost V 2 bases and J 1 base, with 6 bases left between them. This chain links TRBV6-5 with TRBJ1-5; D gene uncertain. The origin of this receptor is a human donor in good health. Some libraries in this study had Jurkat cell RNA spiked in. The sample taken for sequencing was naive CD8+ T cells from blood, with Jurkat cell RNA spiked in. Indicated subset: FACS-sorted CD8+CD4-CCR7+CD45RA+ naive T cells. CDR3 bases: TGTGCCAGCAGTTACGGGCAGAGCAATCAGCCCCAGCATTTT. It encodes CASSYGQSNQPQHF.